The 17 T cell receptor beta chains presented below share a single source sample, sequenced in a study of identical twins. Each CDR3 protein is one row after TCRdb ran MiXCR on the 5' RACE reads. The sample includes about 550,000 distinct CDR3 sequences, 20% to 25% of them seen just once. These same data were also listed under a study on yellow fever vaccine responses in identical twins.

The sequenced material came from CD4+ T cells sorted from blood. The origin of the receptors is a woman between 18 and 29 years old in good health.

The sample holds a few counts of this clonotype. In nucleotides, the CDR3 is TGTGCCAGCAGAGCGGGGCAAGTCTCCTACAATGAGCAGTTCTTC. Protein product: CASRAGQVSYNEQFF. The J gene is TRBJ2-1, the V gene TRBV2; 7 nucleotides agree with TRBD2. The CDR3 is 15 amino acids. The trim removed 6 bases at V and 0 bases at J, leaving 5 bases unmatched. The germline V gene has CDR1 SNHLY and CDR2 FYNNEI.

The CDR3 sequence is CASRKGLGRADTQYF. CDR3 sequence (DNA): TGTGCCAGCAGGAAGGGACTAGGGCGGGCAGATACGCAGTATTTT. This chain joins TRBV2 and TRBJ2-3, with 8 bases aligning to TRBD2. Germline CDR1 SNHLY, CDR2 FYNNEI. This CDR3 is 15 amino acids long. V lost 6 bases and J lost 4; bases outside the gene matches: 9.

The chain employs TRBV24-1 and TRBJ2-7; 8 bases are shared with TRBD1. The V and J ends lost 7 bases and 7 bases, in that order; junction bases with no gene match: 5. The CDR3 consists of 12 residues. Germline CDR1 is KGHDR and CDR2 is SFDVKD. Here the CDR3 reads CATSRTGWEQYF. The CDR3 bases are TGTGCCACCAGCCGGACAGGGTGGGAGCAGTACTTC.

This rearrangement joins TRBV12-3 or TRBV12-4 to TRBJ2-1, with 7 bases aligning to TRBD1. J was trimmed by 2 bases and V by 6 bases; bases with no gene match: 4. The CDR3 runs to 14 residues. The CDR3 region is CASRLGQTYNEQFF. DNA of the CDR3: TGTGCCAGCAGGCTGGGACAGACCTACAATGAGCAGTTCTTC.

V is TRBV20-1 and J is TRBJ2-5, with a possible D match to TRBD2 (5 bases). Looked up from germline, CDR1 is DFQATT and CDR2 is SNEGSKA (reference sequence). The V and J ends lost 6 bases and 0 bases respectively, with 8 bases between them. This CDR3 spans 12 amino acids. This chain's CDR3 is CSAGLNQETQYF. The CDR3 DNA reads TGCAGTGCCGGACTCAACCAAGAGACCCAGTACTTC.

In its sample, this clonotype was seen a few times. This rearrangement joins TRBV11-1 to TRBJ2-1; a possible D gene is TRBD2 (5 bases). This CDR3 has 15 amino acids. CDR1 is SGHAT and CDR2 is FQDESV in the germline V gene (reference sequence). V lost 5 bases and J 6 bases, leaving 17 bases between the germline ends. The CDR3 nucleotides read TGTGCCAGCAGCGTCACCTGGACTGCCCCCAATGAGCAGTTCTTC. Residues: CASSVTWTAPNEQFF.

The chain employs TRBV20-1 and TRBJ1-5; D is unresolved. CDR3 length equals 13 residues. Per germline, CDR1 DFQATT and CDR2 SNEGSKA (reference sequence). Trimming cost V 5 bases and J 1 base, with 9 bases left between them. The CDR3 DNA sequence: TGCAGTGCTGGCGTGGGGAGCAATCAGCCCCAGCATTTT. Encoded protein: CSAGVGSNQPQHF.

This chain connects TRBV20-1 to TRBJ2-2; D perhaps matches TRBD1 (5 bases). V was shortened by 0 bases and J by 1 base, with 6 bases between the two germline ends. CDR1 is DFQATT, CDR2 SNEGSKA, per germline (reference sequence). There are 14 residues in the CDR3. The CDR3 here is CSARDQGNTGELFF. The CDR3 DNA is TGCAGTGCTAGAGATCAGGGGAACACCGGGGAGCTGTTTTTT.

This clonotype was counted a few times. V is TRBV12-3 or TRBV12-4 and J is TRBJ2-7; the D gene is possibly TRBD1 (7 bases). CDR3 size: 15 residues. Trimming left V 6 bases short and J 6 bases short, with 21 bases between. The CDR3 reads CASSLTGRQGGEQYF. CDR3 DNA: TGTGCCAGCAGCTTAACCGGGAGACAGGGCGGCGAGCAGTACTTC.

The rearrangement uses TRBV2 and TRBJ2-1, with 9 positions matching TRBD2. Trimming removed 4 bases from V and 7 bases from J; junction bases left unmatched: 8. Germline CDR1 SNHLY, CDR2 FYNNEI. This CDR3 comprises 15 residues. This chain's CDR3 is CASSVDSGSINEQFF. CDR3 bases: TGTGCCAGCAGTGTGGATAGCGGGAGTATTAATGAGCAGTTCTTC.

This clonotype was seen a few times. V and J are TRBV6-5 and TRBJ1-2; perhaps TRBD1 as D (5 bases). The CDR3 covers 15 residues. The V end was cut by 2 bases, the J end by 4 bases, with 14 bases between. Germline V lookup: CDR1 MNHEY, CDR2 SVGAGI. The CDR3 DNA follows: TGTGCCAGCAGTTACACGGGGCGTGGTCCCTATGGCTACACCTTC. Translating it yields CASSYTGRGPYGYTF.

The V call is TRBV20-1, the J call TRBJ1-1; D is ambiguous. Trimming stripped 1 base from V and 5 bases from J, with 14 bases between. From germline, CDR1 is DFQATT and CDR2 SNEGSKA (reference sequence). CDR3 length: 14 residues. The CDR3 DNA reads as TGCAGTGCTAGAGGCCCGGGCAGTAGGACTGAAGCTTTCTTT. This codes for CSARGPGSRTEAFF.

V gene TRBV3-1 combines with J gene TRBJ2-3; D not resolved. CDR3 length: 14 amino acids. Germline CDR1 is LGHDT and CDR2 is YNNKEL (reference sequence). The germline V and J ends were trimmed by 0 bases and 3 bases, with 7 bases remaining between them. The CDR3 coding sequence is TGTGCCAGCAGCCAAGACTCCCGGACAGATACGCAGTATTTT. Its translation: CASSQDSRTDTQYF.

The table lists this clonotype with a few counts. The chain has TRBV3-1 and TRBJ2-1, with D maybe TRBD2 (6 bases). Germline V gene lookup returns CDR1 LGHDT and CDR2 YNNKEL (reference sequence). V dropped 0 bases and J dropped 0 bases, with 21 bases sitting between them. The CDR3 is 20 residues long. The CDR3 protein is CASSQDLRLARKSSYNEQFF. DNA of the CDR3: TGTGCCAGCAGCCAAGATTTGAGGCTAGCGAGAAAGAGCTCCTACAATGAGCAGTTCTTC.

In its sample, this clonotype was seen a few times. The chain links TRBV7-8 to TRBJ2-1; weak D call: TRBD2 (5 bases). Germline V gene sequence: CDR1 SGHVS, CDR2 FQNEAQ. The CDR3 has 12 residues. V dropped 5 bases and J dropped 7 bases, with 9 bases sitting between them. As DNA, the CDR3 is TGTGCCAGCAGCCATACGGGGAATGAGCAGTTCTTC. This sequence encodes CASSHTGNEQFF.

The chain recombines TRBV11-1 with TRBJ1-6, with a tentative D call TRBD1 (6 bases). The CDR3 is 15 amino acids. CDR1 is SGHAT, CDR2 FQDESV, per germline (reference sequence). With 4 bases removed from V and 6 bases from J, the gap between germline ends came to 13 bases. Here the CDR3 DNA reads TGTGCCAGCAGCTACCTACAGGGATTTAATTCACCCCTCCACTTT. It translates to CASSYLQGFNSPLHF.

The J gene is TRBJ2-3, the V gene TRBV12-3 or TRBV12-4, with D perhaps matching TRBD1 or TRBD2 (5 bases each). V was clipped by 8 bases and J by 2 bases, with 17 bases between them. The CDR3 runs 15 residues. Written as DNA, the CDR3 is TGTGCCAGCGCCTACCGGGACGCCCACACAGATACGCAGTATTTT. As protein: CASAYRDAHTDTQYF.